This TCR beta chain was identified in a study of regulatory T cells in long-lasting Graves disease. V was cut by 10 bases and J by 1 base, with 10 bases left in between. Per the germline V gene, CDR1 is MDHEN and CDR2 is SYDVKM. The CDR3 spans 12 residues. Time point specified: newly diagnosed GD, antithyroid drugs for less than 3 months. Extracted PBMC RNA gave rise to the TCR library. Patients were from an endocrinology department in Xi'an, China. Building the TCR beta libraries relied on iRepertoire HTBI primers, and CDR3 regions underwent Arm-PCR. Via MiXCR, TCRdb re-called the multiplex PCR reads, giving one row per CDR3 protein. The sample records 450,000 to 600,000 distinct CDR3 sequences, 15% to 20% being singletons. There are many counts of this clonotype. This sample also belongs to another study, concerning T cells in Graves' hyperthyroidism and ophthalmopathy. From that report: Researchers found most expanded thyroid clonotypes above 0.001 in blood as well.

This rearrangement joins TRBV28 to TRBJ1-1, with D uncertain. The sequences come from peripheral blood mononuclear cells (PBMCs), collected at new diagnosis, from a patient treated with antithyroid drugs. The TCR originated in a middle-aged man with Graves disease. The DNA for the CDR3 is TGTGCCACCTCGAGACAGAACACTGAAGCTTTCTTT. As protein: CATSRQNTEAFF.